This TCR beta chain was observed in a study of tumor-infiltrating lymphocytes in oesophageal squamous cell carcinoma. The V gene lost 5 bases and the J gene lost 3 bases, with 4 bases spanning the gap. Germline CDR1 is SGHVT and CDR2 is SQSDAQ. The CDR3 runs to 11 residues. TCRdb reprocessed the PCR reads via MiXCR and lists one record per CDR3 protein. The sample shows over 10,000 distinct CDR3 sequences, around 56% of them seen only once. The TCR originated in a female donor with esophageal squamous cell carcinoma. Sequencing input: blood. The J gene is TRBJ2-5, the V gene TRBV7-4; no clear D gene. The CDR3 sequence: CASSKKETQYF. The CDR3 DNA follows: TGTGCCAGCAGCAAAAAAGAGACCCAGTACTTC.